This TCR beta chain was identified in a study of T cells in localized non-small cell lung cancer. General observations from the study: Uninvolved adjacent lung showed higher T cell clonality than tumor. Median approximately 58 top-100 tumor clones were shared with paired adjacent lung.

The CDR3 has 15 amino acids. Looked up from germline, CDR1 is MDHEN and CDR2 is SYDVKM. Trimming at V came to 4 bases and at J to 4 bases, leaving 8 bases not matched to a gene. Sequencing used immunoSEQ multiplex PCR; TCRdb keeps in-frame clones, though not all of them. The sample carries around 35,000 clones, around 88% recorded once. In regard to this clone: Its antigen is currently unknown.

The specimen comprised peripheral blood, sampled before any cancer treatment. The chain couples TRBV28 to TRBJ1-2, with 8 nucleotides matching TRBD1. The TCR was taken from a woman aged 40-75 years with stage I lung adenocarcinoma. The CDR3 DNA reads TGTGCCAGCAGTTCCCTCCAAACAGGGGGCTATGGCTACACCTTC. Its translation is CASSSLQTGGYGYTF.